These 21 T cell receptor beta chains were all obtained from the same sample, sequenced in a study of blood T cell repertoires in COVID-19 (TCRdb year 2020). Libraries were constructed by the immunoSEQ multiplex PCR assay. The table was pulled from immuneACCESS by TCRdb, which kept in-frame rearrangements only. Such tables lose some clones; where checked, under half of the loss comes from unresolved V genes, and the rest has no known cause. The sample includes some 200,000 clones, with 65% to 85% observed a single time. In total, the top ten clones hold about 7% of the sample. What was sequenced was PBMCs or T cells enriched from blood (not recorded which). The source is a woman in her 40s with acute COVID-19.

The count of this clone is one. In DNA form, the CDR3 reads TGTGCCAGCAGCCAAGGTCTTCACCAGGGGGATCCCTACGAGCAGTACTTC. It translates to CASSQGLHQGDPYEQYF. The chain couples TRBV3-1 (or the pseudogene TRBV3-2) to TRBJ2-7, with 7 bases lining up with TRBD1. J gave up 2 bases and V 1 base, and 11 bases lay outside the gene matches. Germline values: CDR1 LGHDT, CDR2 YNNKEL (reference sequence). The CDR3 length is 17 residues.

The CDR3 loop is CASVRDRGNEQYF. In nucleotides, the CDR3 is TGTGCCAGCGTTCGGGACAGGGGCAACGAGCAGTACTTC. J is TRBJ2-7 and V is TRBV28; the match to TRBD1 covers 10 bases. The length of the CDR3 is 13 residues. The germline CDR1 and CDR2 sequences are MDHEN and SYDVKM. The ends lost 8 bases at V and 5 bases at J; junction bases unmatched: 6.

This chain links TRBV5-1 with TRBJ1-4; D might be TRBD1 (5 bases). The CDR3 extends over 12 amino acids. The germline V gene has CDR1 SGHRS and CDR2 YFSETQ. V was trimmed by 7 bases and J by 5 bases, leaving 9 bases between them. CDR3 sequence reads: CASRRQNEKLFF. CDR3 nucleotides: TGCGCCAGCCGCCGACAGAATGAAAAACTGTTTTTT.

The rearrangement joins TRBV7-2 to TRBJ2-3, with 9 bases matching TRBD2. The trim removed 1 base at V and 4 bases at J, leaving 3 bases unmatched. This CDR3 spans 15 amino acids. CDR1 and CDR2 from the germline V gene are SGHTA and FQGNSA. CDR3 coding DNA: TGTGCCAGCAGCTTAGTGGCGGGGGGGGCAGATACGCAGTATTTT. This translates into CASSLVAGGADTQYF.

The gene calls are TRBV4-1 and TRBJ1-1, with no clear D. With 6 bases removed from V and 5 bases from J, the gap between germline ends came to 16 bases. Germline values: CDR1 MGHRA, CDR2 YSYEKL. This CDR3 comprises 14 residues. CDR3 in DNA: TGCGCCAGCAGGCTCCGGGGAGGCGGAACTGAAGCTTTCTTT. Its protein product is CASRLRGGGTEAFF.

The chain links TRBV20-1 to TRBJ1-1, with a tentative D call TRBD1 (5 bases). This CDR3 spans 14 amino acids. V lost 3 bases to trimming and J lost 3 bases, with 14 bases between them. Germline CDR1 and CDR2: DFQATT and SNEGSKA (reference sequence). This CDR3 reads CSASWRGWDTEAFF. Written as DNA, the CDR3 is TGCAGTGCTAGTTGGAGGGGCTGGGACACTGAAGCTTTCTTT.

J is TRBJ2-1 and V is TRBV5-1; D might be TRBD1 (6 bases). The V end lost 6 bases, the J end lost 2 bases, and 18 bases lay between the germline ends. Per germline, CDR1 SGHRS and CDR2 YFSETQ. The length of the CDR3 is 16 residues. The CDR3 loop reads CASNPTRQEPYNEQFF. The DNA of the CDR3 is TGCGCCAGCAACCCGACTCGACAGGAGCCCTACAATGAGCAGTTCTTC.

The chain combines TRBV3-1 (or the pseudogene TRBV3-2) with TRBJ1-1, with 7 bases lining up with TRBD1. Germline CDR1 is LGHDT and CDR2 is YNNKEL (reference sequence). The J segment lost 1 base and the V segment lost 4 bases, leaving 3 bases of the junction unmatched. The CDR3 covers 14 residues. CDR3 protein: CASSPGQQNTEAFF. CDR3 in DNA: TGTGCCAGCAGCCCGGGACAGCAGAACACTGAAGCTTTCTTT.

J is TRBJ2-1 and V is TRBV3-1 (or the pseudogene TRBV3-2), with unresolved D. The CDR3 totals 15 residues. Per the germline V gene, CDR1 is LGHDT and CDR2 is YNNKEL (reference sequence). The germline V and J ends were trimmed by 2 bases and 0 bases, with 8 bases remaining between them. The DNA for the CDR3 is TGTGCCAGCAGCCAATTCCGGAGCTCCTACAATGAGCAGTTCTTC. This translates into CASSQFRSSYNEQFF.

This clone was observed a handful of times. The chain couples TRBV28 to TRBJ1-1, with D perhaps TRBD1 (5 bases). This CDR3 spans 14 amino acids. V was cut by 6 bases and J by 2 bases, with 13 bases left in between. Per germline, CDR1 MDHEN and CDR2 SYDVKM. CDR3 DNA: TGTGCCAGCAGCCCTCCGGGGGTTAACACTGAAGCTTTCTTT. Its protein product is CASSPPGVNTEAFF.

The chain combines TRBV11-1 with TRBJ2-2; possibly TRBD1 for D (6 bases). Germline CDR1 SGHAT, CDR2 FQDESV (reference sequence). This CDR3 is 16 amino acids long. Trimming removed 1 base from V and 3 bases from J, with 12 bases in between. The CDR3 sequence: CASSLDPQGYTGELFF. The CDR3 nucleotides read TGTGCCAGCAGCTTAGACCCCCAGGGGTACACCGGGGAGCTGTTTTTT.

This clone was detected only a few times. The J gene is TRBJ2-2, the V gene TRBV4-2; D possibly corresponds to TRBD2 (5 bases). Trimming removed 3 bases from V and 2 bases from J, with 22 bases in between. The CDR3 totals 19 residues. CDR1 is LGHNA, CDR2 YNFKEQ, per germline. The CDR3 DNA follows: TGTGCCAGCAGCCATCGAGCGGATACCCCAACTCTTAACACCGGGGAGCTGTTTTTT. Translating gives CASSHRADTPTLNTGELFF.

The V and J genes are TRBV19 and TRBJ1-2; TRBD1 matches 11 bases. J lost 7 bases, V lost 7 bases, and 11 bases had no gene match. Germline V gene sequence: CDR1 LNHDA, CDR2 SQIVND (reference sequence). The CDR3 runs 15 residues. CDR3 amino acids: CASTGSGQGARGYTF. The CDR3, as DNA: TGTGCCAGTACCGGGTCCGGACAGGGGGCGCGTGGCTACACCTTC.

The CDR3 DNA sequence: TGTGCCAGCAGTCCCCTGGACAGTACCTACGAGCAGTACTTC. Its translation is CASSPLDSTYEQYF. The chain recombines TRBV28 with TRBJ2-7, with D possibly being TRBD1 (6 bases). The CDR3 covers 14 residues. The germline gives CDR1 MDHEN, CDR2 SYDVKM. V gave up 5 bases and J gave up 2 bases, with 13 bases separating them.

The chain is built from TRBV5-1 and TRBJ1-4; 7 bases match TRBD1. Germline V gene lookup returns CDR1 SGHRS and CDR2 YFSETQ. V shed 4 bases, J shed 7 bases, and the junction held 10 bases outside the gene matches. The CDR3 contains 15 residues. Here the CDR3 DNA reads TGCGCCAGCAGCATGAGGGACAGCTTCAGTGAAAAACTGTTTTTT. This gives the protein CASSMRDSFSEKLFF.

The CDR3 DNA is TGTGCCAGCAGTTTGAGTGGAGGGGGCCCCGGCACCACTGAAGCTTTCTTT. This encodes CASSLSGGGPGTTEAFF. The V and J genes are TRBV27 and TRBJ1-1, with 7 bases lining up with TRBD1. CDR1 and CDR2 from the germline V gene are MNHEY and SMNVEV (reference sequence). Unmatched junction bases numbered 14, after V lost 3 bases and J lost 4 bases. The CDR3 is made up of 17 amino acids.

The chain carries TRBV5-6 and TRBJ2-7; TRBD2 matches at 10 bases. In germline, CDR1 is SGHDT, CDR2 YYEEEE. This CDR3 is built from 17 residues. The trim removed 4 bases at V and 0 bases at J, leaving 10 bases unmatched. Here the CDR3 reads CASSLRTSGLSSYEQYF. The CDR3 DNA reads as TGTGCCAGCAGCCTAAGGACTAGCGGATTGAGCTCCTACGAGCAGTACTTC.

This clone occurred a few times. The CDR3 region has the DNA TGTGCCAGCAGCTTCCTAGGGGTGGGGAACACTGAAGCTTTCTTT. It translates to CASSFLGVGNTEAFF. The V gene is TRBV5-4, the J gene TRBJ1-1, with D perhaps matching TRBD1 (5 bases). CDR3 length: 15 amino acids. V lost 2 bases and J 1 base, leaving 12 bases between the germline ends. Germline V gives CDR1 SGHNT, CDR2 YYREEE (reference sequence).

The V call is TRBV2, the J call TRBJ2-6; TRBD2 is a possible D gene (6 bases). Trimming stripped 8 bases from V and 4 bases from J, with 12 bases between. The CDR3 spans 14 residues. CDR1 is SNHLY, CDR2 FYNNEI, per germline. The CDR3 coding sequence is TGTGCCAGCGCACTACTAGCAGGGGCCAACGTCCTGACTTTC. Protein product: CASALLAGANVLTF.

The chain has TRBV28 and TRBJ1-6; no reliable D call. Germline assignment: CDR1 MDHEN and CDR2 SYDVKM. The V end lost 5 bases, the J end lost 3 bases, and 11 bases lay between the germline ends. The CDR3 extends over 15 amino acids. CDR3 sequence: CASSRGLSYNSPLHF. DNA for the CDR3: TGTGCCAGCAGTCGAGGACTGAGCTATAATTCACCCCTCCACTTT.

The V call is TRBV7-2, the J call TRBJ2-2, with TRBD2 matching over 7 bases. CDR1 is SGHTA and CDR2 is FQGNSA in the germline V gene. CDR3 length: 17 amino acids. After removal of 4 bases from V and 6 bases from J, the junction contained 14 bases not matched to a gene. CDR3 nucleotide sequence: TGTGCCAGCAGCTCAAAGTCGGTGGCGGGAGTGTCCGGGGAGCTGTTTTTT. Amino acid sequence: CASSSKSVAGVSGELFF.